This TCR beta chain was recovered during a study of cytomegalovirus exposure and HLA in healthy donors. The V gene's germline CDR1 is MNHNY and CDR2 SVGAGI (reference sequence). This CDR3 comprises 14 residues. V dropped 7 bases and J dropped 0 bases, with 12 bases sitting between them. Each donor's status was that of a healthy bone marrow donor. In the PCR, 60 Vbeta and 13 Jbeta primers were used. Assay: immunoSEQ multiplex PCR; the TCRdb copy retains only in-frame clones and omits some. Its listing shows about 200,000 clones. The sequenced sample consisted of PBMCs. The TCR sequence derives from a girl aged 2-10 years in good health and CMV-seropositive. The genes are TRBV6-6 and TRBJ1-2; D is uncertain. The CDR3 nucleotides read TGTGCCAGCAACTTTAATACAGCTAACTATGGCTACACCTTC. This encodes CASNFNTANYGYTF.